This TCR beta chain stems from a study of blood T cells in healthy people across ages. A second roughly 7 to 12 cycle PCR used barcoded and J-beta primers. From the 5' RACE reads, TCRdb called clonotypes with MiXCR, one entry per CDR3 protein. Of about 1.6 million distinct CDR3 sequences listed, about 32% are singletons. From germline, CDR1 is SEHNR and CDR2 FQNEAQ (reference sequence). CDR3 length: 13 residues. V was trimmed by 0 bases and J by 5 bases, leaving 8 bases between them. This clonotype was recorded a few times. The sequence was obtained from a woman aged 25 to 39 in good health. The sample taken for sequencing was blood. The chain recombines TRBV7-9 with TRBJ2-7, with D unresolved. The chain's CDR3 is CASSLARKDEQYF. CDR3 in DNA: TGTGCCAGCAGCTTAGCGCGAAAGGACGAGCAGTACTTC.